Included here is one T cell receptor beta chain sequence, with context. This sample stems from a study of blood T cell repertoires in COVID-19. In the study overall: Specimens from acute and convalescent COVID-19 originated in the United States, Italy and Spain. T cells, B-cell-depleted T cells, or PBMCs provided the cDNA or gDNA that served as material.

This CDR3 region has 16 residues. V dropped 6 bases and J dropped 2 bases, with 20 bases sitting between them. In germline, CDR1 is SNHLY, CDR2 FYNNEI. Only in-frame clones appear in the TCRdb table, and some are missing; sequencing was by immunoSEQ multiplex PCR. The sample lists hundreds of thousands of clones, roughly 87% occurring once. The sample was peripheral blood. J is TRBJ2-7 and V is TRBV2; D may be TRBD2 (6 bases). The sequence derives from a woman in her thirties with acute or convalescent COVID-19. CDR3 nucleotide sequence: TGTGCCAGCAGGATGCCGGGACTTAATCTTCCCTACGAGCAGTACTTC. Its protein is CASRMPGLNLPYEQYF.